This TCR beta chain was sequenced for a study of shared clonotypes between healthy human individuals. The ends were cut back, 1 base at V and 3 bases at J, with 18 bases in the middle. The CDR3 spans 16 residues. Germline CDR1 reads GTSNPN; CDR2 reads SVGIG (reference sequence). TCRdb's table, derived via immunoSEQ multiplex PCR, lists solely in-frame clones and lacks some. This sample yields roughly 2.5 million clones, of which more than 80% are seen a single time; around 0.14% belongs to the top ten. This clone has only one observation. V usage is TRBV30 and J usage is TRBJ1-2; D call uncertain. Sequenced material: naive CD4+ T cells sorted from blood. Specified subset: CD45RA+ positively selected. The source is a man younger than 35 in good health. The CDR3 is CAWSGAEFFSYYGYTF. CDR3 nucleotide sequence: TGTGCCTGGAGTGGAGCCGAATTCTTTTCCTACTATGGCTACACCTTC. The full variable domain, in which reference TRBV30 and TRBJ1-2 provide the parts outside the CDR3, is SQTIHQWPATLVQPVGSPLSLECTVEGTSNPNLYWYRQAAGRGLQLLFYSVGIGQISSEVPQNLSASRPQDRQFILSSKKLLLSDSGFYLCAWSGAEFFSYYGYTFGSGTRLTVV.